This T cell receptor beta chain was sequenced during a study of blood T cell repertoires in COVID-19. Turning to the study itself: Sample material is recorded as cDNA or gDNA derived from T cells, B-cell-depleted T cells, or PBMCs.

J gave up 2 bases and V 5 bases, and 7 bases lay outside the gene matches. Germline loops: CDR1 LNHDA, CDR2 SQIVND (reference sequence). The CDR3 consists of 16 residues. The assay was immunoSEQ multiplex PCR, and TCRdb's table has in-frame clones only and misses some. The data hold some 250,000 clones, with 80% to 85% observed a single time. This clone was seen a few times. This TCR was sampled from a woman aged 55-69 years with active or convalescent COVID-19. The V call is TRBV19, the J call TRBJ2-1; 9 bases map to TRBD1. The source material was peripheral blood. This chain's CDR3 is CASSLGGQGPYNEQFF. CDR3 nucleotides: TGTGCCAGTAGTCTGGGGGGACAGGGCCCCTACAATGAGCAGTTCTTC.